This is a list of T cell receptor beta chains from one sample in a study. Via MiXCR, TCRdb re-called the 5' RACE reads, giving one row per CDR3 protein. The repertoire has roughly 52,000 distinct CDR3 sequences, roughly a sixth of them found once; the top ten carry under 3%. Sequenced: naive CD4+ T cells sorted from blood. All receptors derive from a female donor with breast cancer. Each CDR3 is given with its conserved first and last residue. D genes are given only for firm matches.

J,V,D,CDR3
TRBJ1-5,TRBV7-2,.,CASSLLGPNQPQHF
TRBJ2-1,TRBV7-8,.,CASSPNRGEQFF
TRBJ2-7,TRBV12-3/TRBV12-4,.,CASSFGRTAEQYF
TRBJ1-1,TRBV5-1,.,CASKTNPASDTEAFF
TRBJ1-1,TRBV10-1,.,CASSDVRAGDEAFF
TRBJ1-4,TRBV7-2,.,CASSLGGLNEKLFF
TRBJ2-7,TRBV7-2,.,CASSYGVTALNEQYF
TRBJ1-1,TRBV4-1,TRBD1,CASSQGWDRAEAFF
TRBJ2-7,TRBV5-1,TRBD1,CASSLTGDGYEQYF
TRBJ1-2,TRBV5-1,.,CTSSLDQGGGNYGYTF
TRBJ1-3,TRBV6-1,.,CASSELSGVTIYF
TRBJ2-3,TRBV20-1,.,CSATTTGGQSPPDTQYF
TRBJ1-5,TRBV6-5,.,CASSSRGVGLNQPQHF
TRBJ2-1,TRBV7-3,TRBD2,CASSQGLAGGGEQFF
TRBJ1-1,TRBV30,.,CASERRRGLMSTEAFF
TRBJ2-1,TRBV20-1,TRBD2,CSARPHSGRTPYSEQFF
TRBJ2-7,TRBV9,.,CASSVVWGSEQYF
TRBJ2-7,TRBV4-2,TRBD2,CASSQDRLAGRFYEQYF
TRBJ2-7,TRBV5-1,TRBD2,CASSSLAGAVYEQYF
TRBJ2-1,TRBV5-1,.,CASSRRTGDEQFF
TRBJ1-1,TRBV5-6,.,CASSLPGSQDAEAFF
TRBJ1-2,TRBV5-1,TRBD1,CASSLLQGASNYGYTF
TRBJ1-2,TRBV20-1,.,CSAGGGRANYGYTF
TRBJ1-2,TRBV20-1,.,CSAMNNYGYTF
TRBJ1-5,TRBV12-3/TRBV12-4,.,CASSLSPGGQPQHF
TRBJ2-1,TRBV5-1,TRBD2,CASSSGTSYNEQFF
TRBJ1-2,TRBV20-1,TRBD1,CSAYRGVGDYGYTF
TRBJ2-7,TRBV20-1,.,CSASYSLGRDSYEQYF
TRBJ2-5,TRBV4-1,.,CASSQGPLETQYF
TRBJ2-1,TRBV29-1,.,CSVVPREQENEQFF
TRBJ1-6,TRBV11-2,.,CASSPGRYNSPLHF
TRBJ2-7,TRBV27,TRBD2,CASRGSQGSYEQYF
TRBJ2-5,TRBV2,.,CASSEGTGASSETQYF
TRBJ2-5,TRBV5-1,.,CASGQNRETQYF
TRBJ1-1,TRBV2,.,CASRSGLNTEAFF
TRBJ2-1,TRBV24-1,.,CATSDSQDLNEQFF
TRBJ1-5,TRBV18,.,CASSKDGGVSNQPQHF
TRBJ2-7,TRBV5-1,.,CASSFGTVYEQYF
TRBJ1-2,TRBV6-6,.,CASRKAETTYGYTF
TRBJ2-2,TRBV5-6,TRBD1,CASSLNRGRTGELFF
TRBJ2-3,TRBV5-1,.,CASSLDDRTDTQYF
TRBJ2-7,TRBV4-2,TRBD1,CASSQGPGTGDNEQYF
TRBJ1-5,TRBV12-3/TRBV12-4,.,CASSPTVGGGLNQPQHF
TRBJ1-5,TRBV7-9,.,CASSRGGLGVNQPQHF
TRBJ1-4,TRBV5-1,TRBD1,CASSSTYGTDLEKLFF
TRBJ2-7,TRBV20-1,TRBD2,CSARWMGGGAYEQYF
TRBJ2-5,TRBV7-7,.,CASSLHGQETQYF
TRBJ1-2,TRBV20-1,TRBD1,CSAPTGTYGYTF
TRBJ1-1,TRBV12-3/TRBV12-4,TRBD1,CASRIQGAQNTEAFF
TRBJ1-5,TRBV6-2/TRBV6-3,.,CASTPIASAGNQPQHF
TRBJ2-7,TRBV2,TRBD2,CASRASGVFSYEQYF
TRBJ2-4,TRBV10-3,.,CAISTSGTRSTIAKNIQYF